A selection of T cell receptor beta chains follows, all from one sample in a study of type 1 regulatory T cells. MiXCR was run by TCRdb on the reads, yielding one entry per CDR3 protein. Here the sample spans about 62,000 distinct CDR3 sequences, 60% to 80% being singletons. These receptors are not linked to any known antigen. Sequenced material: cultured non-Tr1 T cells, either the whole culture or a sorted T cell fraction (not recorded which). These TCRs come from a human donor in good health. The conserved cysteine and the conserved F or W are not part of the CDR3 here. Some rows mark clone size as missing; the rest say once, few, many or name a class of expanded clone.

len	j_gene	v_gene	abundance	CDR3aa
14	TRBJ2-7	TRBV23-1	once	ASSRDWREVHYEQY
14	TRBJ2-7	TRBV4-2	few	ASSQELAESSYEQY
14	TRBJ2-1	TRBV19	-	ASSGSGSLSYNEQF
10	TRBJ1-1	TRBV20-1	-	SAVGQNTEAF
13	TRBJ2-1	TRBV3-1	-	ASSQVPNPDNEQF
12	TRBJ1-3	TRBV11-2	-	ASSLGSSGNTIY
15	TRBJ2-6	TRBV18	-	ASSPRGVGSGANVLT
14	TRBJ2-3	TRBV20-1	once	SAQYFKAGSTDTQY
13	TRBJ2-1	TRBV5-1	few	ASSFGLAGGSEQF
15	TRBJ2-7	TRBV7-4	few	ASSLDYCFRGYSEQY
14	TRBJ2-3	TRBV5-1	-	ASTRLAGDGADTQY
14	TRBJ2-5	TRBV20-1	-	SAPGLAEILGETQY
10	TRBJ2-7	TRBV6-2/TRBV6-3	few	ASSLSTYEQY
11	TRBJ2-7	TRBV10-2	-	ASMGGSASEQY
14	TRBJ1-2	TRBV28	-	ASSPFLGTASYGYT
12	TRBJ2-1	TRBV24-1	-	ATSDPDVLNEQF